This TCR beta chain was recovered during a study of CD8 T cells in Susac syndrome. TEMRA cells were enriched by FACS, and CD4+ and CD8+ T cells were negatively isolated. This clonotype was seen just once. Random hexamers were used to reverse transcribe an amount of about 0.5 to 1 ug RNA. The authors amplified TCR beta CDR3 across 54 Vbeta and 13 Jbeta using immunoSEQ multiplex PCR. TCRdb re-called the immunoSEQ multiplex PCR reads with MiXCR, one entry per CDR3 protein. The sample carries around 130,000 distinct CDR3 sequences, 65% to 90% recorded once. Germline V CDR1 and CDR2: SQVTM, ANQGSEA. Trimming at V came to 0 bases and at J to 5 bases, leaving 10 bases not matched to a gene. This CDR3 contains 16 residues.

The origin of this receptor is a human donor with multiple sclerosis. The chain recombines TRBV29-1 with TRBJ2-1; 7 positions match TRBD2. Specimen: CD8+ T cells from PBMCs. Written as DNA, the CDR3 is TGCAGCGTTGAAGACCAATATACTAGCGCCCACAATGAGCAGTTCTTC. Amino acids: CSVEDQYTSAHNEQFF.